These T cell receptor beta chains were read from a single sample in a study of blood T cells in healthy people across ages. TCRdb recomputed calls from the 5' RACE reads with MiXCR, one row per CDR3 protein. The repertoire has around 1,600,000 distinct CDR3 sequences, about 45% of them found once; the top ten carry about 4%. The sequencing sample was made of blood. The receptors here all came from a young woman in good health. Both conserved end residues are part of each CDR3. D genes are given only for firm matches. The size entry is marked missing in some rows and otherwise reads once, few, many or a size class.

DNA: TGTGCCAGCAGTCCTCGGGACGGCCGACGGTCGGAGACCCAGTACTTC
CDR3: CASSPRDGRRSETQYF
J: TRBJ2-5
V: TRBV27
size: .
D: .

DNA: TGTGCCAGCAGCCCGACCCCCGACGGGTATAGCAATCAGCCCCAGCATTTT
CDR3: CASSPTPDGYSNQPQHF
J: TRBJ1-5
V: TRBV3-1
size: few
D: .

DNA: TGCAGCGTGACAGCCTTCTCCTACGAGCAGTTCTTC
CDR3: CSVTAFSYEQFF
J: TRBJ2-1
V: TRBV29-1
size: once
D: .

DNA: TGTGCCAGCAGTTTTACAGGGTTAGCTAACTATGGCTACACCTTC
CDR3: CASSFTGLANYGYTF
J: TRBJ1-2
V: TRBV27
size: few
D: .

DNA: TGTGCCAGCAGCGCATCAGGGTACTATGGCTACACCTTC
CDR3: CASSASGYYGYTF
J: TRBJ1-2
V: TRBV7-2
size: .
D: .

DNA: TGTGCCAGCAGCTTCGCCACAGGGATGAACACTGAAGCTTTCTTT
CDR3: CASSFATGMNTEAFF
J: TRBJ1-1
V: TRBV7-2
size: few
D: .

DNA: TGTGCCAGCAGCTCCCCCACAGGGCTCGCTGAAGCTTTCTTT
CDR3: CASSSPTGLAEAFF
J: TRBJ1-1
V: TRBV7-2
size: few
D: .

DNA: TGTGCCAGCAGACAGGCCGGACTCAAGAACACTGAAGCTTTCTTT
CDR3: CASRQAGLKNTEAFF
J: TRBJ1-1
V: TRBV9
size: few
D: .

DNA: TGTGCCACCCGCACGGGGAGCTCCTACAATGAGCAGTTCTTC
CDR3: CATRTGSSYNEQFF
J: TRBJ2-1
V: TRBV12-3/TRBV12-4
size: many
D: .

DNA: TGTGCCAGCAGCCAGAGCGACAGGGGGCAGGACGAGCAGTACTTC
CDR3: CASSQSDRGQDEQYF
J: TRBJ2-7
V: TRBV4-2
size: .
D: TRBD1

DNA: TGCAGCGTTGAAGTTGTGACTAGTTCTTGGAATGAGCAGTTCTTC
CDR3: CSVEVVTSSWNEQFF
J: TRBJ2-1
V: TRBV29-1
size: few
D: .

DNA: TGCAGTGCTAGTTTATCACCACCACCGGGGGGGGGAACAGATACGCAGTATTTT
CDR3: CSASLSPPPGGGTDTQYF
J: TRBJ2-3
V: TRBV20-1
size: many
D: TRBD2

DNA: TGCAGCGTTGGACAGGACGGTGGCTACACCTTC
CDR3: CSVGQDGGYTF
J: TRBJ1-2
V: TRBV29-1
size: few
D: .

DNA: TGTGCCAGCAGCCCCCGGACTAGAGCCAACAATGAGCAGTTCTTC
CDR3: CASSPRTRANNEQFF
J: TRBJ2-1
V: TRBV7-2
size: .
D: TRBD2

DNA: TGCGCCAGCAGCCAAGATTTAACAGGGGGCGGTGGTGGCTACACCTTC
CDR3: CASSQDLTGGGGGYTF
J: TRBJ1-2
V: TRBV4-1
size: few
D: TRBD1

DNA: TGTGCCAGCAGTCATGGCCGCAGACAGGGAGACTATGGCTACACCTTC
CDR3: CASSHGRRQGDYGYTF
J: TRBJ1-2
V: TRBV27
size: .
D: TRBD1

DNA: TGTGCCAGCAGCTTAAATGGTCAGTCCCCCTACGAGCAGTACTTC
CDR3: CASSLNGQSPYEQYF
J: TRBJ2-7
V: TRBV7-2
size: .
D: .

DNA: TGTGCCAGCAGTCGGCAAAGTCTTACAGGCCAATCTACCTACGAGCAGTACTTC
CDR3: CASSRQSLTGQSTYEQYF
J: TRBJ2-7
V: TRBV6-1
size: few
D: .

DNA: TGTGCCAGCAGCTTACGGGGGTCAGGCTCACCCCTCCACTTT
CDR3: CASSLRGSGSPLHF
J: TRBJ1-6
V: TRBV7-2
size: few
D: .

DNA: TGCAGTGCTAGGCAGGGGGAATACGAGCAGTACTTC
CDR3: CSARQGEYEQYF
J: TRBJ2-7
V: TRBV20-1
size: few
D: TRBD1

DNA: TGCAGTGCTAGAGCTTCCCGACGGGGGGGACTCAATGAGCAGTTCTTC
CDR3: CSARASRRGGLNEQFF
J: TRBJ2-1
V: TRBV20-1
size: few
D: TRBD2

DNA: TGTGCCAGCAGCGCCGACAGCCCTAATGAAAAACTGTTTTTT
CDR3: CASSADSPNEKLFF
J: TRBJ1-4
V: TRBV12-3/TRBV12-4
size: .
D: .

DNA: TGTGCCACCAGCAGTAGGAAGAACTATGGCTACACCTTC
CDR3: CATSSRKNYGYTF
J: TRBJ1-2
V: TRBV15
size: few
D: .

DNA: TGTGCCAGCAGCTTAACTATCCCGAGAAGGGGGCTTGCCGGGGAGCTGTTTTTT
CDR3: CASSLTIPRRGLAGELFF
J: TRBJ2-2
V: TRBV7-3
size: .
D: TRBD1

DNA: TGTGCCAGCAGCTTAGGCTTCCTTGGCGCAGGCAATCAGCCCCAGCATTTT
CDR3: CASSLGFLGAGNQPQHF
J: TRBJ1-5
V: TRBV7-2
size: few
D: .

DNA: TGCGCCAGCAGCCAAGATCCTGAGGCGAGCTCCTACAATGAGCAGTTCTTC
CDR3: CASSQDPEASSYNEQFF
J: TRBJ2-1
V: TRBV4-3
size: few
D: .

DNA: TGTGCCAGCAGTTTATATCCGGGAGTAGTAGATACGCAGTATTTT
CDR3: CASSLYPGVVDTQYF
J: TRBJ2-3
V: TRBV27
size: few
D: .